This TCR beta chain was retrieved from a study of response to subunit inactivated influenza vaccine. Study-level results: A suggestion made by the authors is that each seasonal influenza vaccination recruits few new T cells.

In this sample, this clonotype turned up a few times. Its antigen is still unknown. TCRdb analysed the RT-PCR reads with MiXCR anew, one entry per CDR3 protein. The data hold roughly 790,000 distinct CDR3 sequences, with over 20% observed a single time. Germline CDR1 and CDR2: SGHTA and FQGNSA. The CDR3 consists of 14 residues. V was pared by 4 bases and J by 3 bases, with 12 bases between. The clonotype originates from a man aged 50-59 years who received an inactivated influenza vaccine. Sequencing used PBMCs from blood, obtained 5 days after vaccination. The chain is built from TRBV7-2 and TRBJ1-1; D not resolved. As DNA, the CDR3 is TGTGCCAGCAGCTCCCGGGCGCCTTACACTGAAGCTTTCTTT. Translated: CASSSRAPYTEAFF.